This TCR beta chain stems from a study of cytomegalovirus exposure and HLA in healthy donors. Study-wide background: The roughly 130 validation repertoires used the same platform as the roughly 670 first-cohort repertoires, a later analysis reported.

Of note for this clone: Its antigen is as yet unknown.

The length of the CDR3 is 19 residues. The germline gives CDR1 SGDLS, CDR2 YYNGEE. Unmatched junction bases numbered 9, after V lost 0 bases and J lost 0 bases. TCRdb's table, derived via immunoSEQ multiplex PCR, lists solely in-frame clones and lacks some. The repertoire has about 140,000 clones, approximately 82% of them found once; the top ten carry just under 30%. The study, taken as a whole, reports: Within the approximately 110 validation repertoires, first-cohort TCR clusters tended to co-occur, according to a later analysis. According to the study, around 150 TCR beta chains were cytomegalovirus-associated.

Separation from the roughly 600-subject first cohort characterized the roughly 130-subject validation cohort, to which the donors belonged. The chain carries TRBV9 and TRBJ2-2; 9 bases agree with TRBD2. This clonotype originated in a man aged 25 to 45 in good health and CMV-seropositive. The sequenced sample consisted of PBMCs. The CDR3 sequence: CASSVGGAGGNPNTGELFF. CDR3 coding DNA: TGTGCCAGCAGCGTAGGTGGAGCGGGGGGCAATCCGAACACCGGGGAGCTGTTTTTT.